A selection of T cell receptor beta chains follows, all from one sample in a study of cytomegalovirus exposure and HLA in healthy donors. Libraries were prepared by immunoSEQ multiplex PCR; TCRdb keeps only in-frame clonotypes and omits some of them. The data hold about 200,000 clones, with around 79% observed a single time. Specimen: PBMCs. Receptors were obtained from a woman in her twenties or thirties in good health and CMV-seropositive. The CDR3 runs from the conserved cysteine through the conserved F or W. D genes are given only for firm matches. Not every row has a clone size; where given, it reads once, few, many or a size class.

j_call | d_call | v_call | clone_size | cdr3_aa | cdr3_nt
TRBJ2-7 | TRBD1 | TRBV4-3 | NA | CASSQVRDSSYEQYF | TGCGCCAGCAGCCAAGTTCGGGACAGCTCCTACGAGCAGTACTTC
TRBJ2-7 | TRBD2 | TRBV11-2 | once | CASSLGPRTREFYEQYF | TGTGCCAGCAGCTTAGGTCCGAGGACTAGGGAGTTCTACGAGCAGTACTTC
TRBJ2-1 | NA | TRBV2 | NA | CASSILSSYNEQFF | TGTGCCAGCAGCATTTTGAGCTCCTACAATGAGCAGTTCTTC
TRBJ2-7 | TRBD2 | TRBV5-1 | NA | CASSWGLAEIGSSYEQYF | TGCGCCAGCAGCTGGGGACTAGCGGAGATCGGGAGCTCCTACGAGCAGTACTTC
TRBJ2-1 | TRBD2 | TRBV4-3 | NA | CASSQVPGLAGAEQFF | TGCGCCAGCAGCCAGGTACCGGGACTAGCGGGAGCTGAGCAGTTCTTC
TRBJ2-7 | NA | TRBV4-2 | NA | CASSQEESSYEQYF | TGTGCCAGCAGCCAAGAGGAGTCTAGCTACGAGCAGTACTTC
TRBJ1-5 | NA | TRBV19 | NA | CASSMWVPGDTLYQPQHF | TGTGCCAGTAGTATGTGGGTACCAGGGGATACACTATACCAGCCCCAGCATTTT
TRBJ2-3 | TRBD2 | TRBV7-9 | NA | CASSSSLAGGTDTQYF | TGTGCCAGCAGCTCCTCTTTAGCGGGGGGCACAGATACGCAGTATTTT
TRBJ2-2 | TRBD1 | TRBV5-5 | NA | CASSTGTGDAGELFF | TGTGCCAGCAGTACCGGGACAGGGGACGCCGGGGAGCTGTTTTTT
TRBJ1-2 | NA | TRBV19 | NA | CASSIIPGIGYGYTF | TGTGCCAGTAGTATCATCCCGGGGATTGGCTATGGCTACACCTTC
TRBJ1-5 | NA | TRBV4-3 | once | CASSQDYRANQPQHF | TGCGCCAGCAGCCAAGACTACAGGGCAAATCAGCCCCAGCATTTT
TRBJ1-2 | TRBD1 | TRBV20-1 | NA | CSAGTGEGYTF | TGCAGTGCGGGGACAGGGGAAGGCTACACCTTC
TRBJ2-1 | NA | TRBV6-5 | NA | CASSYWGQGYNEQFF | TGTGCCAGCAGTTACTGGGGTCAGGGGTACAATGAGCAGTTCTTC
TRBJ2-1 | TRBD2 | TRBV11-3 | NA | CASSFSPGRGNEQFF | TGTGCCAGCAGCTTCTCCCCGGGGAGGGGAAATGAGCAGTTCTTC
TRBJ2-1 | NA | TRBV11-3 | NA | CASSLGGVLNEQFF | TGTGCCAGCAGCTTAGGAGGCGTGCTCAATGAGCAGTTCTTC
TRBJ1-4 | TRBD1 | TRBV29-1 | NA | CSVFGTGGEKLFF | TGCAGCGTCTTCGGGACAGGAGGCGAAAAACTGTTTTTT
TRBJ1-1 | TRBD1 | TRBV19 | once | CASSRGDRMNTEAFF | TGTGCCAGTAGTAGAGGGGACAGGATGAACACTGAAGCTTTCTTT
TRBJ1-6 | NA | TRBV27 | NA | CASSRRGRLGSYNSPLHF | TGTGCCAGCAGCCGCCGGGGTCGGTTGGGCTCCTATAATTCACCCCTCCACTTT
TRBJ1-1 | NA | TRBV19 | NA | CASSIDLGQNTEAFF | TGTGCCAGTAGTATAGATCTTGGACAGAACACTGAAGCTTTCTTT
TRBJ2-2 | TRBD2 | TRBV9 | NA | CASSVSGVNTGELFF | TGTGCCAGCAGCGTTAGCGGGGTGAACACCGGGGAGCTGTTTTTT
TRBJ2-1 | NA | TRBV11-3 | once | CASSLNRENEQFF | TGTGCCAGCAGCTTAAATCGGGAGAATGAGCAGTTCTTC
TRBJ2-1 | TRBD2 | TRBV4-3 | NA | CASSQELAGGPGQFF | TGCGCCAGCAGCCAAGAACTAGCGGGAGGGCCAGGGCAGTTCTTC
TRBJ1-5 | TRBD1 | TRBV6-6 | NA | CASRRRGPHQPQHF | TGTGCCAGCAGACGCAGGGGGCCACATCAGCCCCAGCATTTT
TRBJ1-4 | NA | TRBV18 | NA | CASSPRGTNEKLFF | TGTGCCAGCTCACCACGAGGGACTAATGAAAAACTGTTTTTT
TRBJ2-3 | TRBD2 | TRBV5-1 | NA | CASSLGTSGGADTQYF | TGCGCCAGCAGCTTGGGGACTAGCGGGGGGGCCGATACGCAGTATTTT
TRBJ2-5 | NA | TRBV5-1 | NA | CASSLGQGETQYF | TGCGCCAGCAGCCTGGGGCAGGGAGAGACCCAGTACTTC
TRBJ2-1 | NA | TRBV11-2 | NA | CASSPLPREPSNEQFF | TGTGCCAGCAGCCCGCTCCCCCGGGAGCCCAGCAATGAGCAGTTCTTC
TRBJ2-7 | TRBD1 | TRBV6-6 | NA | CASSHSPRQGAYEQYF | TGTGCCAGCAGTCATTCCCCGAGACAGGGGGCTTACGAGCAGTACTTC
TRBJ2-2 | TRBD2 | TRBV27 | NA | CASTMSGGAYTGELFF | TGTGCCAGCACCATGAGCGGGGGGGCGTACACCGGGGAGCTGTTTTTT
TRBJ2-7 | NA | TRBV7-9 | few | CASSPGDRGPSDEQYF | TGTGCCAGCAGCCCCGGGGATCGCGGCCCTTCGGACGAGCAGTACTTC
TRBJ1-1 | NA | TRBV30 | NA | CACSLTLKGWDTEAFF | TGTGCCTGCAGCCTTACGCTTAAGGGGTGGGACACTGAAGCTTTCTTT
TRBJ2-7 | TRBD2 | TRBV10-3 | NA | CAISEESGGLTYEQYF | TGTGCCATCAGTGAAGAGAGCGGGGGGCTTACCTACGAGCAGTACTTC